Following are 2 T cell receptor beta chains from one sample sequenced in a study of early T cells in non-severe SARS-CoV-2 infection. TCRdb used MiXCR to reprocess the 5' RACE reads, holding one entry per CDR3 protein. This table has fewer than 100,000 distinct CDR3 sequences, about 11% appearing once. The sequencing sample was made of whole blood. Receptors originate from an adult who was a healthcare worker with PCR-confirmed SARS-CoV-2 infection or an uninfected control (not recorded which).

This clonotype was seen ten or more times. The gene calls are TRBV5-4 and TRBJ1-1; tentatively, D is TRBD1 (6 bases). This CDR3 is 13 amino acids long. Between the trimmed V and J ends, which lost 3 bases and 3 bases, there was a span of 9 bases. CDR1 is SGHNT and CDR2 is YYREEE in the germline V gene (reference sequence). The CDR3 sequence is CASSYRADTEAFF. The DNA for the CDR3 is TGTGCCAGCAGCTACAGGGCAGACACTGAAGCTTTCTTT.

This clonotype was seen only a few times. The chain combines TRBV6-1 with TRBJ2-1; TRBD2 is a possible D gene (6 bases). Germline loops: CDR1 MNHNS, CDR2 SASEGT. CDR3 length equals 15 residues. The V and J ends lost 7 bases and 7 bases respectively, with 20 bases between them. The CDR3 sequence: CASKPGAGRKNEQFF. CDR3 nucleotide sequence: TGTGCCAGCAAGCCCGGGGCAGGGAGGAAGAATGAGCAGTTCTTC.